These T cell receptor beta chains were read from a single sample in a study of blood T cell dynamics during melanoma immunotherapy. Data came from immunoSEQ multiplex PCR; TCRdb stores just in-frame clones and leaves some out. Seen here are more than 10,000 clones, approximately 84% observed once, and the top ten hold about 14%. The sample here was blood, taken from a patient treated with checkpoint blockade. These receptor sequences come from a human donor with melanoma. Both conserved end residues are part of each CDR3. The D gene is left open where the match is weak. Not every row has a clone size; where given, it reads once, few, many or a size class.

J: TRBJ1-5
size: .
D: TRBD1
V: TRBV6-1
DNA: TGTGCCAGCAGTGTTTTCACAGGGGGTAGCAATCAGCCCCAGCATTTT
CDR3: CASSVFTGGSNQPQHF

J: TRBJ2-5
size: .
D: .
V: TRBV13
DNA: TGTGCCAGCAGCTTAGGGCAAGAGACCCAGTACTTC
CDR3: CASSLGQETQYF

J: TRBJ1-6
size: .
D: TRBD1
V: TRBV28
DNA: TGTGCCAGCAGTTTTAAGCAGGGGGCTAATTCACCCCTCCACTTT
CDR3: CASSFKQGANSPLHF

J: TRBJ2-7
size: few
D: TRBD1
V: TRBV4-1
DNA: TGCGCCAGCAGCCACCCCCGGGACAGGGAGTCCTACGAGCAGTACTTC
CDR3: CASSHPRDRESYEQYF

J: TRBJ1-1
size: .
D: .
V: TRBV4-1
DNA: TGCGCCAGCAGCCAAGGTCCCGGTTCTGAAGCTTTCTTT
CDR3: CASSQGPGSEAFF

J: TRBJ2-5
size: .
D: TRBD2
V: TRBV9
DNA: TGTGCCAAAAAAATCCCTAGCGGGGAACCAAGAGAGGCCCAGTACTTC
CDR3: CAKKIPSGEPREAQYF

J: TRBJ1-1
size: .
D: .
V: TRBV6-5
DNA: TGTGCCATCAGTACAGACACTGAAGCTTTCTTT
CDR3: CAISTDTEAFF

J: TRBJ2-2
size: .
D: .
V: TRBV19
DNA: TGTGCCAGTAGTATAGATACAGGGTGGGCCGGGGAGCTGTTTTTT
CDR3: CASSIDTGWAGELFF

J: TRBJ1-2
size: .
D: .
V: TRBV2
DNA: TGTGCCAGCAGGGGTGATGGAGGGGGTGGCTACACCTTC
CDR3: CASRGDGGGGYTF

J: TRBJ2-7
size: .
D: TRBD1
V: TRBV27
DNA: TGTGCCAGCAGTCCTACCGGACAGGGAGGACTCGGGAACGAGCAGTACTTC
CDR3: CASSPTGQGGLGNEQYF

J: TRBJ2-1
size: once
D: .
V: TRBV7-6
DNA: TGTGCCAGCAGCCCCTCCGGGAGCTCCTACAATGAGCAGTTCTTC
CDR3: CASSPSGSSYNEQFF

J: TRBJ2-6
size: .
D: TRBD1
V: TRBV9
DNA: TGTGCCAGCAGCGCAACCGGGACAGGGCGGGCCACTGGGGCCAACGTCCTGACTTTC
CDR3: CASSATGTGRATGANVLTF

J: TRBJ2-7
size: .
D: .
V: TRBV30
DNA: TGTGCCTGGAGTTCCCAATACGAGCAGTACTTC
CDR3: CAWSSQYEQYF

J: TRBJ2-7
size: .
D: .
V: TRBV11-1
DNA: TGTGCCAGCAGCTCAGGGAGGATCCTATCGGAAGAGCAGTACTTC
CDR3: CASSSGRILSEEQYF

J: TRBJ2-3
size: .
D: TRBD2
V: TRBV4-3
DNA: TGCGCCAGCAGCCAAGTGGCTAGCGGGGCGGATACGCAGTATTTT
CDR3: CASSQVASGADTQYF

J: TRBJ2-3
size: .
D: .
V: TRBV11-3
DNA: TGTGCCAGCAGCTCCGGGACAAGCACAGATACGCAGTATTTT
CDR3: CASSSGTSTDTQYF

J: TRBJ2-1
size: .
D: .
V: TRBV14
DNA: TGTGCCAGCAGCCAATGGGTAGTAGCAGGCGGGAATGAGCAGTTCTTC
CDR3: CASSQWVVAGGNEQFF

J: TRBJ1-5
size: .
D: .
V: TRBV21-1
DNA: TGTGCCAGCAGCAAATTTCGAACAGGACATCAGCCCCAGCATTTT
CDR3: CASSKFRTGHQPQHF

J: TRBJ2-3
size: .
D: TRBD2
V: TRBV6-5
DNA: TGTGCCACCTCGACTAGCGGGGTTTCGGGAGATACGCAGTATTTT
CDR3: CATSTSGVSGDTQYF

J: TRBJ2-3
size: once
D: .
V: TRBV6-5
DNA: TGTGCCAGCAGTGCTTCCTTATCAGATACGCAGTATTTT
CDR3: CASSASLSDTQYF

J: TRBJ2-5
size: once
D: TRBD2
V: TRBV28
DNA: TGTGCCAGCAGTTTATTGGGACTAGCGGAAGAGACCCAGTACTTC
CDR3: CASSLLGLAEETQYF

J: TRBJ2-1
size: .
D: TRBD1
V: TRBV7-2
DNA: TGTGCCAGCAGCTTATCGGGGACAGATTACAATGAGCAGTTCTTC
CDR3: CASSLSGTDYNEQFF

J: TRBJ1-2
size: .
D: .
V: TRBV7-9
DNA: TGTGCCAGCAGCTTACAAGGCGGGGATGGCTACACCTTC
CDR3: CASSLQGGDGYTF

J: TRBJ1-2
size: .
D: .
V: TRBV6-5
DNA: TGTGAAGCCCGTCGTTTGGGCCTAGGAGGTGAGGGCTACACCTTC
CDR3: CEARRLGLGGEGYTF

J: TRBJ2-7
size: .
D: TRBD1
V: TRBV19
DNA: TGTGCCAGTAGTATAGGGGGACAGACTACCTACGAGCAGTACTTC
CDR3: CASSIGGQTTYEQYF

J: TRBJ1-3
size: .
D: .
V: TRBV19
DNA: TGTGCCAGTAGTCCTCAGCAGCCCTACTCTGGAAACACCATATATTTT
CDR3: CASSPQQPYSGNTIYF

J: TRBJ2-4
size: .
D: TRBD2
V: TRBV19
DNA: TGTGCCAGTAGTATCGGGAGGAAAACTTCCAAAAACATTCAGTACTTC
CDR3: CASSIGRKTSKNIQYF

J: TRBJ2-5
size: .
D: TRBD2
V: TRBV9
DNA: TGTGCCAGCAGCGTAGATGGGCGGGCCTCGCGGGGGGAGACCCAGTACTTC
CDR3: CASSVDGRASRGETQYF

J: TRBJ2-3
size: .
D: .
V: TRBV29-1
DNA: TGCAGCGTTGAAGACATCGACAGGACTGTCACAGATACGCAGTATTTT
CDR3: CSVEDIDRTVTDTQYF

J: TRBJ2-5
size: .
D: .
V: TRBV30
DNA: TGTGCCTGGAGTGTACGGAGGCAAGAGACCCAGTACTTC
CDR3: CAWSVRRQETQYF

J: TRBJ2-3
size: .
D: .
V: TRBV11-3
DNA: TGTGCCAGCAGGGGGGCAGGGTGGGATACGCAGTATTTT
CDR3: CASRGAGWDTQYF

J: TRBJ2-2
size: .
D: .
V: TRBV7-2
DNA: TGTGCCAGCAGCTTAGGTGGCGGGCCGGGGGAGCTGTTTTTT
CDR3: CASSLGGGPGELFF

J: TRBJ1-5
size: once
D: .
V: TRBV7-9
DNA: TGTGCCAGCAGCGAAGACTCAGGGGCGTATCAGCCCCAGCATTTT
CDR3: CASSEDSGAYQPQHF

J: TRBJ2-1
size: .
D: TRBD2
V: TRBV7-3
DNA: TGTGCCAGCAGCTCGGGACTACCGTACAATGAGCAGTTCTTC
CDR3: CASSSGLPYNEQFF

J: TRBJ1-2
size: .
D: .
V: TRBV7-9
DNA: TGTGCCAGCAGCTTAGGAGAAGATGGCTACACCTTC
CDR3: CASSLGEDGYTF

J: TRBJ2-7
size: .
D: TRBD1
V: TRBV5-6
DNA: TGTGCCAGCATCCGGACAGGGTTAAGCTACGAGCAGTACTTC
CDR3: CASIRTGLSYEQYF

J: TRBJ2-5
size: .
D: .
V: TRBV7-9
DNA: TGTGCCAGCAGCTTCGACAGGCTGCAAGAGACCCAGTACTTC
CDR3: CASSFDRLQETQYF

J: TRBJ2-1
size: .
D: TRBD2
V: TRBV7-2
DNA: TGTGCCAGCACCTTAGCGTTAGCGGGTTACAATGAGCAGTTCTTC
CDR3: CASTLALAGYNEQFF

J: TRBJ2-5
size: .
D: TRBD1
V: TRBV7-9
DNA: TGTGCCAGCAGCCGAGGCGGGACAGGGGTCGAGACCCAGTACTTC
CDR3: CASSRGGTGVETQYF

J: TRBJ1-5
size: .
D: .
V: TRBV14
DNA: TGTGCCAGCACCCTCAGGACTAGAGGGAAGAGCAATCAGCCCCAGCATTTT
CDR3: CASTLRTRGKSNQPQHF

J: TRBJ2-6
size: once
D: TRBD1
V: TRBV5-1
DNA: TGCGCCAGCAGCGCCGGGACAGGGCCGAGTGGGGCCAACGTCCTGACTTTC
CDR3: CASSAGTGPSGANVLTF

J: TRBJ2-3
size: .
D: .
V: TRBV5-5
DNA: TGTGCCAGCAGCTTCAGGGGCGCGTTAGCAGATACGCAGTATTTT
CDR3: CASSFRGALADTQYF

J: TRBJ2-1
size: .
D: .
V: TRBV10-3
DNA: TGTGCCATCAGTGAGTATAGCCTGGACTCCGGTGTCCAATTGAGGCAGTTCTTC
CDR3: CAISEYSLDSGVQLRQFF

J: TRBJ2-3
size: .
D: .
V: TRBV9
DNA: TGTGCCAGCAGCCCCAACCAGGGAGATACGCAGTATTTT
CDR3: CASSPNQGDTQYF

J: TRBJ2-3
size: .
D: TRBD2
V: TRBV7-2
DNA: TGTGCCAGCGATTCTTGGGGACTAGTTTATGATACGCAGTATTTT
CDR3: CASDSWGLVYDTQYF

J: TRBJ2-5
size: .
D: .
V: TRBV6-1
DNA: TGTGCCAGCAGGCCTGCGGACGGACAAGAGACCCAGTACTTC
CDR3: CASRPADGQETQYF

J: TRBJ2-3
size: .
D: .
V: TRBV14
DNA: TGTGCCAGACCCCTGCGAGGGATCTTTTACACAGATACGCAGTATTTT
CDR3: CARPLRGIFYTDTQYF

J: TRBJ1-5
size: once
D: .
V: TRBV4-3
DNA: TGCGCCAGCAGCCAAGATCTCGTCGATCAGCCCCAGCATTTT
CDR3: CASSQDLVDQPQHF

J: TRBJ2-3
size: .
D: .
V: TRBV11-2
DNA: TGTGCCAGCAGCTTTACTAGAGGAGATACGCAGTATTTT
CDR3: CASSFTRGDTQYF

J: TRBJ1-5
size: .
D: .
V: TRBV7-2
DNA: TGTGCCAGCAGCTTAAACTTCGGGGCAGACATTCACCCCCAGCATTTT
CDR3: CASSLNFGADIHPQHF

J: TRBJ2-7
size: once
D: .
V: TRBV5-4
DNA: TGTGCCAGCAGCTTGGGGGCAGGGAGAAACGAGCAGTACTTC
CDR3: CASSLGAGRNEQYF

J: TRBJ2-3
size: .
D: .
V: TRBV27
DNA: TGTGCCAGCAGCTTGTACTCTAGCACAGATACGCAGTATTTT
CDR3: CASSLYSSTDTQYF

J: TRBJ1-2
size: .
D: .
V: TRBV6-5
DNA: TGTGCCAGCAGTTTGACAACCAACTATGGCTACACCTTC
CDR3: CASSLTTNYGYTF